The 30 T cell receptor beta chains presented below share a single source sample, sequenced in a study of cytomegalovirus exposure and HLA in healthy donors. PCR used 60 Vbeta primers and 13 Jbeta primers. The method was immunoSEQ multiplex PCR; TCRdb's version includes in-frame clones alone and lacks a portion of them. Of more than 90,000 clones in the sample, roughly 70% were seen once. The specimen sequenced was PBMCs. The receptors were gathered from a woman in her 50s in good health and CMV-seropositive.

This clone was seen a few times. The chain links TRBV4-3 to TRBJ2-2; D may be TRBD2 (6 bases). The CDR3 is made up of 15 amino acids. V lost 3 bases and J 0 bases, leaving 8 bases between the germline ends. Germline-derived CDR1 and CDR2 are LGHNA and YSLEER. Written as DNA, the CDR3 is TGCGCCAGCAGCCACGGGGGAACGAACACCGGGGAGCTGTTTTTT. Translated, it gives CASSHGGTNTGELFF.

The V gene is TRBV28, the J gene TRBJ2-4, with D possibly TRBD1 on 5 matching bases. This CDR3 has 14 residues. V was shortened by 6 bases and J by 2 bases, with 11 bases between the two germline ends. CDR1 is MDHEN, CDR2 SYDVKM, per germline. CDR3 protein: CASRGPPPKNIQYF. In DNA, the CDR3 is TGTGCCAGCAGGGGGCCTCCTCCCAAAAACATTCAGTACTTC.

The chain recombines TRBV18 with TRBJ2-7; a possible D gene is TRBD2 (5 bases). CDR3 size: 14 residues. CDR1 is KGHSH, CDR2 LQKENI, per germline. V lost 3 bases to trimming and J lost 3 bases, with 12 bases between them. The CDR3 here is CASSPRTEDYEQYF. As DNA, the CDR3 is TGTGCCAGCTCACCTAGGACGGAGGACTACGAGCAGTACTTC. Using reference TRBV18 and TRBJ2-7 for the parts outside the CDR3, the full variable domain is NAGVMQNPRHLVRRRGQEARLRCSPMKGHSHVYWYRQLPEEGLKFMVYLQKENIIDESGMPKERFSAEFPKEGPSILRIQQVVRGDSAAYFCASSPRTEDYEQYFGPGTRLTVT.

As for this clone: The germline gene is not matched at one end of the junction; a read error may be the cause. V gene TRBV4-2 combines with J gene TRBJ2-5; D remains unclear. Germline lookup yields CDR1 LGHNA and CDR2 YNFKEQ. This CDR3 region has 15 residues. The CDR3 reads CASRQDHYSQETQYF. The CDR3 DNA reads as TGTGCCAGCAGACAAGACCACTACTCGCAAGAGACCCAGTACTTC.

The rearrangement uses TRBV12-5 and TRBJ2-7, with D possibly matching TRBD1 (6 bases). The V end was cut by 1 base, the J end by 0 bases, with 16 bases between. The length of the CDR3 is 17 residues. Germline V gene lookup returns CDR1 LGHNT and CDR2 FRNRAP. CDR3 amino acids: CASGLADRTYSSYEQYF. The DNA for the CDR3 is TGTGCTAGTGGTTTGGCCGACAGGACCTATAGCTCCTACGAGCAGTACTTC.

This clone has a handful of counts. This chain links TRBV18 with TRBJ1-1, with 7 bases lining up with TRBD1. The J segment lost 7 bases and the V segment lost 3 bases, leaving 5 bases of the junction unmatched. Per germline, CDR1 KGHSH and CDR2 LQKENI. The CDR3 sequence is 13 residues long. CDR3 sequence: CASSPDQGVEAFF. CDR3 coding DNA: TGTGCCAGCTCACCTGATCAGGGGGTTGAAGCTTTCTTT.

This chain links TRBV4-3 with TRBJ1-5; D is perhaps TRBD1 (6 bases). V shed 0 bases and J shed 5 bases, with 14 bases lying between them. The CDR3 consists of 16 residues. Germline V gene lookup returns CDR1 LGHNA and CDR2 YSLEER. The CDR3 DNA follows: TGCGCCAGCAGCCAAGATTGGACAGCTTATTATCAGCCCCAGCATTTT. It encodes CASSQDWTAYYQPQHF.

V gene TRBV28 combines with J gene TRBJ1-1; the match to TRBD1 covers 7 bases. The junction had 6 bases not matched to a gene; V was cut back by 7 bases and J by 1 base. This CDR3 contains 14 residues. Germline V gene data show CDR1 as MDHEN and CDR2 as SYDVKM. The CDR3 reads CASTKDRANTEAFF. CDR3 nucleotide sequence: TGTGCCAGCACCAAAGACAGGGCGAACACTGAAGCTTTCTTT.

This chain joins TRBV18 and TRBJ1-5; D is undetermined. V was shortened by 2 bases and J by 4 bases, with 6 bases between the two germline ends. The CDR3 is 13 amino acids. Germline assignment: CDR1 KGHSH and CDR2 LQKENI. CDR3 sequence: CASSPGENQPQHF. The CDR3 DNA reads TGTGCCAGCTCACCAGGGGAGAATCAGCCCCAGCATTTT.

V gene TRBV5-1 combines with J gene TRBJ2-7; tentatively, D is TRBD2 (7 bases). V was clipped by 0 bases and J by 5 bases, with 12 bases between them. The CDR3 has 14 amino acids. Germline values: CDR1 SGHRS, CDR2 YFSETQ. The CDR3 DNA reads TGCGCCAGCAGCTTGGAGGGGGGGCGTGACGAGCAGTACTTC. As protein: CASSLEGGRDEQYF.

The rearrangement links TRBV14 to TRBJ2-1, with 9 positions matching TRBD2. Germline V lookup: CDR1 SGHDN, CDR2 FVKESK. The CDR3 runs 16 residues. V shed 0 bases, J shed 4 bases, and the junction held 4 bases outside the gene matches. CDR3 bases: TGTGCCAGCAGCCAAGATGGTAGCGGGGGATACAATGAGCAGTTCTTC. Protein sequence: CASSQDGSGGYNEQFF.

Comment on this clone: Germline is not matched at one junction end, which may reflect a read error. At the DNA level, this CDR3 is encoded by other sequences in the same sample as well. The chain uses TRBV29-1 and TRBJ1-2; D remains unclear. Looked up from germline, CDR1 is SQVTM and CDR2 is ANQGSEA. The CDR3 covers 10 residues. CDR3 sequence reads: CSVEDRGYTF. For the CDR3, the DNA is TGCAGCGTCGAAGATCGTGGCTACACCTTC.

The chain recombines TRBV4-3 with TRBJ1-1; 8 nucleotides match TRBD1. Trimming removed 0 bases from V and 0 bases from J; junction bases left unmatched: 6. Germline-derived CDR1 and CDR2 are LGHNA and YSLEER. The CDR3 has 17 residues. As DNA, the CDR3 is TGCGCCAGCAGCCAAGATTTTGGGGACAGGCTGAACACTGAAGCTTTCTTT. Translated: CASSQDFGDRLNTEAFF.

The chain employs TRBV7-2 and TRBJ2-2; 8 positions agree with TRBD2. CDR1 and CDR2 (germline): SGHTA, FQGNSA. The V and J ends lost 4 bases and 4 bases, in that order; junction bases with no gene match: 5. This CDR3 contains 15 residues. The CDR3: CASSWTSTGTGELFF. The CDR3 DNA reads TGTGCCAGCAGCTGGACTAGCACGGGCACCGGGGAGCTGTTTTTT.

The V gene is TRBV7-7, the J gene TRBJ2-5, with 7 bases aligning to TRBD2. CDR1 and CDR2 from the germline V gene are SSHAT and FNYEAQ (reference sequence). V dropped 1 base and J dropped 1; count of bases not matched to a gene: 12. There are 18 residues in the CDR3. The CDR3 spells CASSLGLAEAGSQETQYF. CDR3 nucleotides: TGTGCCAGCAGCTTAGGGCTAGCGGAGGCAGGGTCCCAAGAGACCCAGTACTTC.

This clone was counted only a few times. The chain is built from TRBV7-9 and TRBJ2-1; 11 bases match TRBD2. Germline V gene sequence: CDR1 SEHNR, CDR2 FQNEAQ (reference sequence). The CDR3 consists of 17 residues. The ends lost 1 base at V and 9 bases at J; junction bases unmatched: 11. The CDR3 region has the DNA TGTGCCAGCAGCTTAGTTATCACTAGCGGGAGAACTGGTGAGCAGTTCTTC. It yields the protein CASSLVITSGRTGEQFF.

This chain joins TRBV28 and TRBJ1-5; no firm D call. This CDR3 contains 13 residues. Germline CDR1 reads MDHEN; CDR2 reads SYDVKM. Trimming cost V 7 bases and J 6 bases, with 13 bases left between them. CDR3 sequence reads: CASTFGLIQPQHF. The CDR3 region has the DNA TGTGCCAGCACCTTCGGACTCATTCAGCCCCAGCATTTT.

The rearrangement uses TRBV19 and TRBJ2-3; D remains ambiguous. The germline V and J ends were trimmed by 2 bases and 5 bases, with 11 bases remaining between them. Germline V gene lookup returns CDR1 LNHDA and CDR2 SQIVND (reference sequence). This CDR3 has 14 residues. The CDR3 DNA is TGTGCCAGTAGTATAATGCTAGACCTAGATACGCAGTATTTT. Amino acids: CASSIMLDLDTQYF.

The sample holds one count of this clone. CDR3 sequence (DNA): TGTGCCAGCAGCCTGGGCGGGGGGACCTCCTACGAGCAGTACTTC. Protein: CASSLGGGTSYEQYF. The chain recombines TRBV7-6 with TRBJ2-7, with 8 bases fitting TRBD2. The CDR3 has 15 amino acids. Germline values: CDR1 SGHVS, CDR2 FNYEAQ. V was clipped by 5 bases and J by 0 bases; unmatched bases: 6.

The rearrangement links TRBV5-5 to TRBJ2-7, with 8 bases identical to TRBD1. In germline, CDR1 is SGHKS, CDR2 YYEKEE (reference sequence). V gave up 0 bases and J gave up 6 bases; unmatched junction bases: 5. CDR3 size: 14 residues. CDR3 amino acids: CASSLGAGGGEQYF. As DNA, the CDR3 is TGTGCCAGCAGCTTGGGGGCAGGGGGCGGCGAGCAGTACTTC.

The gene calls are TRBV7-2 and TRBJ2-7; 7 positions agree with TRBD2. V was pared by 1 base and J by 0 bases, with 6 bases of the junction left unmatched. The CDR3 is made up of 16 amino acids. Per germline, CDR1 SGHTA and CDR2 FQGNSA. CDR3 protein: CASSLVLTSSSYEQYF. CDR3 sequence (DNA): TGTGCCAGCAGCTTAGTTCTGACTAGCAGCTCCTACGAGCAGTACTTC.

On this clone: One end of the junction does not line up with germline, which may come from a read error. This specimen includes other DNA sequences encoding the same CDR3. The chain recombines TRBV6-1 with TRBJ2-7; 11 bases match TRBD2. The CDR3 has 14 residues. Germline V gene lookup returns CDR1 MNHNS and CDR2 SASEGT. CDR3 in amino acids: CASTLLAGVEEQYF. The CDR3 DNA reads TGCGCCAGCACCTTACTAGCGGGAGTGGAGGAGCAGTACTTC.

The rearrangement uses TRBV6-1 and TRBJ1-5; D not certain. The CDR3 loop spans 12 amino acids. The germline V gene encodes CDR1 MNHNS and CDR2 SASEGT. V was cut by 9 bases and J by 0 bases, with 6 bases left in between. The CDR3 is CASVYSNQPQHF. CDR3 in DNA: TGTGCCAGTGTCTATAGCAATCAGCCCCAGCATTTT.

The chain is built from TRBV28 and TRBJ2-6; 8 bases are shared with TRBD1. CDR3 length: 17 residues. Germline V gives CDR1 MDHEN, CDR2 SYDVKM. The V and J ends lost 6 bases and 0 bases, in that order; junction bases with no gene match: 7. CDR3 residues: CASRAGGHTSGANVLTF. CDR3 in DNA: TGTGCCAGCAGAGCAGGGGGCCATACCTCTGGGGCCAACGTCCTGACTTTC.

V is TRBV5-7 and J is TRBJ2-2; TRBD2 might be the D (5 bases). TRBV5-7 falls under the ORF class, with uncertain function. The CDR3 runs 14 residues. Trimming removed 6 bases at V and 5 bases at J, with 14 bases between. The CDR3 here is CASIRRSETGELFF. CDR3 nucleotides: TGTGCCAGCATAAGGAGGTCGGAGACCGGGGAGCTGTTTTTT.

The rearrangement uses TRBV19 and TRBJ2-6; D is uncertain. Trimming shortened V by 8 bases and J by 2 bases, and 7 bases separated the two germline ends. From germline, CDR1 is LNHDA and CDR2 SQIVND (reference sequence). CDR3 length: 13 residues. The DNA for the CDR3 is TGTGCCAGTTTTACAGCTGGGGCCAACGTCCTGACTTTC. This gives the protein CASFTAGANVLTF.

The chain couples TRBV5-4 to TRBJ2-7, with a possible D match to TRBD2 (5 bases). Trimming left V 3 bases short and J 6 bases short, with 13 bases between. The CDR3 contains 13 residues. The V gene's germline CDR1 is SGHNT and CDR2 YYREEE (reference sequence). The CDR3 DNA reads as TGTGCCAGCAGCTGGAAGGGAGCTCCCGAGCAGTACTTC. Protein: CASSWKGAPEQYF.

The chain links TRBV19 to TRBJ1-1; possibly TRBD1 for D (5 bases). Per germline, CDR1 LNHDA and CDR2 SQIVND (reference sequence). The CDR3 has 15 amino acids. The V gene lost 5 bases and the J gene lost 5 bases, with 18 bases spanning the gap. CDR3 region: CASSLPAGLQTEAFF. The CDR3 coding sequence is TGTGCCAGTAGTTTACCGGCAGGGTTGCAGACTGAAGCTTTCTTT.

This clone was picked up one time. V is TRBV10-2 and J is TRBJ1-3, with D maybe TRBD1 (5 bases). V was shortened by 9 bases and J by 3 bases, with 9 bases between the two germline ends. The CDR3 runs 12 residues. From germline, CDR1 is WSHSY and CDR2 SAAADI. The CDR3 spells CASTGNGNTIYF. In nucleotides, the CDR3 is TGCGCCAGTACAGGCAATGGAAACACCATATATTTT.

This clone was observed once. The rearrangement uses TRBV10-3 and TRBJ2-1; TRBD2 agrees at 15 bases. J was trimmed by 5 bases and V by 3 bases; bases with no gene match: 2. Per the germline V gene, CDR1 is ENHRY and CDR2 is SYGVKD. The CDR3 covers 16 residues. The CDR3 coding sequence is TGTGCCATCAGTGATGGACTAGCGGGAGGGGACAATGAGCAGTTCTTC. Residues: CAISDGLAGGDNEQFF.